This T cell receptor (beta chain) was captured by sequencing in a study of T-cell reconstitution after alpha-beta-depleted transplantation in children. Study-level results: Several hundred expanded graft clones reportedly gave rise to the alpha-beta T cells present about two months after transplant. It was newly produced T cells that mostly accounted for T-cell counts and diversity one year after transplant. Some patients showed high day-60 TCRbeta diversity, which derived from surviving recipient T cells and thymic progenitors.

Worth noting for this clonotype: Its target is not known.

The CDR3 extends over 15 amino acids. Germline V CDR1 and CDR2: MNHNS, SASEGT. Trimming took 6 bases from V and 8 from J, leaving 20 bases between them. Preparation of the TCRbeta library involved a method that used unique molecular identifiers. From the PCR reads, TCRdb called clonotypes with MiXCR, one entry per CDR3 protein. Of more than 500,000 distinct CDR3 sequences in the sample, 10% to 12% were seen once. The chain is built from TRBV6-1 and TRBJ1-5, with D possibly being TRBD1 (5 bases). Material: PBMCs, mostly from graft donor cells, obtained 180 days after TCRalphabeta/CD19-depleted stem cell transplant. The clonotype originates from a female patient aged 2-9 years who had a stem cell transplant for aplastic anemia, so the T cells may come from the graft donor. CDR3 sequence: CASRDWDFGREPQHF. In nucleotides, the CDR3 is TGTGCCAGCAGAGATTGGGACTTCGGGAGAGAGCCCCAGCATTTT.